This is a list of T cell receptor beta chains from one sample in a study of shared clonotypes between healthy human individuals. Repertoires were generated with immunoSEQ multiplex PCR, while TCRdb's copy carries only in-frame clones and drops some. The sample consists of about 95,000 clones, roughly two thirds of them appearing once. Sequencing input: memory CD8+ T cells sorted from blood. All receptors derive from a man aged 25-40 years in good health. The conserved cysteine and the conserved F or W are not part of the CDR3 here.

v_call	j_call	cdr3_length	cdr3_aa
TRBV5-6	TRBJ2-3	14	ASSLGLAEVTDTQY
TRBV11-2	TRBJ1-1	11	ASSLVGAGEAF
TRBV14	TRBJ2-1	15	ASSQDSGRALYNEQF
TRBV18	TRBJ2-3	13	ASSPNRGGTDTQY
TRBV7-9	TRBJ2-1	13	ASSSKLSSYNEQF
TRBV11-2	TRBJ2-1	9	ASSLHNEQF
TRBV13	TRBJ1-1	10	ASSFGGTEAF
TRBV27	TRBJ1-3	14	ASSSRPGGSGNTIY
TRBV6-6	TRBJ2-7	11	ATSGDRVYEQY
TRBV7-9	TRBJ2-5	13	ASSLTKTGDETQY
TRBV7-6	TRBJ2-7	14	ASSFVPKGPSYEQY
TRBV7-9	TRBJ2-4	10	ASSLAENIQY
TRBV10-3	TRBJ2-3	18	AISDPAPGKVGIRGDTQY
TRBV29-1	TRBJ2-2	14	SVVLQGTPNTGELF
TRBV4-3	TRBJ2-5	13	ASSHGTGGAETQY
TRBV19	TRBJ2-2	18	ASSAHESGLAGINTGELF
TRBV28	TRBJ2-3	10	ASTQALDTQY
TRBV27	TRBJ2-7	9	ASSELQGGF
TRBV29-1	TRBJ2-3	11	SVWVLSTDTQY
TRBV11-2	TRBJ2-7	12	ASSLVGDSYEQY
TRBV7-9	TRBJ2-1	13	ASSPRGGTYNEQF
TRBV7-9	TRBJ2-3	10	ASSSRGREAS
TRBV10-2	TRBJ2-6	16	ASSLGRRGSSGANVLT
TRBV29-1	TRBJ1-1	12	SVDQTAMNTEAF
TRBV6-6	TRBJ2-7	10	ATKAITYEQY
TRBV7-9	TRBJ2-7	10	ASSKLDHEQY
TRBV19	TRBJ2-7	11	AGSIRSAYEQY
TRBV25-1	TRBJ2-1	13	ASSERIAGEMVEF